The sequence of this T cell receptor beta chain was determined in a study of shared clonotypes between healthy human individuals. Study findings and constraints: Non-shared clonotypes had lower generation probabilities than clonotypes shared by all four sorted-subset donors.

Comments on this clone: What it binds is unknown.

Assay runs were performed at deep level. Generated by immunoSEQ multiplex PCR, the TCRdb table keeps only in-frame clones and is missing some. The sample shows about 820,000 clones, about 92% of them seen only once. Naive-designated CD8 cells lacked CD45RO, were positively enriched for CCR7, and omitted terminally differentiated effector memory CD45RA+ cells. Study donors comprised healthy, HIV-negative adults devoid of recent acute infection or vaccination. Nashville, Tennessee was home to all donors, who were Caucasian adults. The clonotype was recovered from a man aged 25 to 45 in good health. The sequenced sample was naive CD8+ T cells sorted from blood.

The CDR3 here is CASSGGGTLSHEQYF. The CDR3 bases are TGTGCCAGCAGCGGAGGGGGCACTTTATCCCACGAGCAGTACTTC. The chain joins TRBV9 to TRBJ2-7, with TRBD1 matching 7 bases. V trimming: 3 bases; J trimming: 5 bases; junction bases outside the gene matches: 11. Germline V lookup: CDR1 SGDLS, CDR2 YYNGEE. This CDR3 has 15 amino acids. Together with reference TRBV9 and TRBJ2-7, the CDR3 gives the full variable domain: DSGVTQTPKHLITATGQRVTLRCSPRSGDLSVYWYQQSLDQGLQFLIQYYNGEERAKGNILERFSAQQFPDLHSELNLSSLELGDSALYFCASSGGGTLSHEQYFGPGTRLTVT.